This TCR beta chain emerged from a study of shared clonotypes between healthy human individuals. Study-level findings and limits: Clonotype sharing among donors was expected to depend on sequencing depth. Only a few donors were included, so the genetic and exposure-history diversity represented was limited. Estimated clonotype richness was generally higher in naive than memory subsets.

A remark on this clone: Its antigen remains unknown.

Measured with immunoSEQ multiplex PCR; TCRdb has only the in-frame clones, and not every one. Among over a million clones, roughly 74% were seen once, and the ten largest hold roughly 0.55%. Every one of the donors was a Caucasian adult that lived in Nashville, Tennessee. The source material was memory CD4+ T cells from PBMCs. Subset: CD45RA-negative fraction. The source of this sequence is a man younger than 35 in good health. Some clones in this sample may be carry-over from other donors' samples.

CDR3 sequence reads: CARAGSGRDSMFF. In DNA, the CDR3 is TGTGCTAGGGCAGGGTCGGGTAGGGACAGTATGTTCTTC. V gene TRBV30 combines with J gene TRBJ2-1, with TRBD1 identical over 7 bases. The CDR3 has 13 amino acids. Germline values: CDR1 GTSNPN, CDR2 SVGIG (reference sequence).